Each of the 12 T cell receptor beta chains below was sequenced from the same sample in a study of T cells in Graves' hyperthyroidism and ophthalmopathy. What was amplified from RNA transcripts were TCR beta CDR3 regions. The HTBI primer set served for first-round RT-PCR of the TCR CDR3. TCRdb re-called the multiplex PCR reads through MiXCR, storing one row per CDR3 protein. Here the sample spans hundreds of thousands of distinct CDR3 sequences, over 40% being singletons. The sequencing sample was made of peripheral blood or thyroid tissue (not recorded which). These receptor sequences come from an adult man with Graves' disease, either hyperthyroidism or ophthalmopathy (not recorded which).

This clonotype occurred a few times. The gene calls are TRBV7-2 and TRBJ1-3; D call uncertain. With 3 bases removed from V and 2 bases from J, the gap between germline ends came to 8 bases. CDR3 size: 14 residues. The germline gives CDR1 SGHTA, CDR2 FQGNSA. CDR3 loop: CASSFGMPGNTIYF. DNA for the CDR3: TGTGCCAGCAGCTTTGGAATGCCTGGAAACACCATATATTTT.

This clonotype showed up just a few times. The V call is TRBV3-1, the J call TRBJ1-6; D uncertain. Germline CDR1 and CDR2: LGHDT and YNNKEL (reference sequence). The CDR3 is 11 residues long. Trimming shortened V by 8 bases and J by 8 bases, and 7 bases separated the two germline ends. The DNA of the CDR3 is TGTGCCAGCTCCTCCGATTCACCCCTCCACTTT. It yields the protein CASSSDSPLHF.

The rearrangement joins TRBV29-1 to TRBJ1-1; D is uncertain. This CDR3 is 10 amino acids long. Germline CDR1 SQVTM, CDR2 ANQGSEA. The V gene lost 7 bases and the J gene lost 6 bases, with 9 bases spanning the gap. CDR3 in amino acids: CSAGRPEAFF. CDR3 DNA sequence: TGCAGCGCGGGAAGGCCTGAAGCTTTCTTT.

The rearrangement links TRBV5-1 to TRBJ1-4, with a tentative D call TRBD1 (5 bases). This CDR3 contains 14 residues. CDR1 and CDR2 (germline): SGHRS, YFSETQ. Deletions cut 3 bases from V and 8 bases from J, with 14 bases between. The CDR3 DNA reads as TGCGCCAGCAGCTCCGGGACGGGAGAAGAAAAACTGTTTTTT. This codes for CASSSGTGEEKLFF.

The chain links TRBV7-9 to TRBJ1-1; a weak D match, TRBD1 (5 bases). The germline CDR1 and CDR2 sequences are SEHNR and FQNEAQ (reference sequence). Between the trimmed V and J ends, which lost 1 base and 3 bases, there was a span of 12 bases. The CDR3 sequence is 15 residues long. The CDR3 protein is CASSLEDNRYTEAFF. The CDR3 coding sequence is TGTGCCAGCAGCTTAGAGGACAACCGTTACACTGAAGCTTTCTTT.

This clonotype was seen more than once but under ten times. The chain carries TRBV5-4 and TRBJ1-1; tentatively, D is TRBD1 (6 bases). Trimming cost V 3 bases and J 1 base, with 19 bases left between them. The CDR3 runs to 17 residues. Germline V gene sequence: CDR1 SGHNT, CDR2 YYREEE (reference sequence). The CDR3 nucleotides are TGTGCCAGCAGCTCAGGACCACTGATACAGGGGAACACTGAAGCTTTCTTT. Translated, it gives CASSSGPLIQGNTEAFF.

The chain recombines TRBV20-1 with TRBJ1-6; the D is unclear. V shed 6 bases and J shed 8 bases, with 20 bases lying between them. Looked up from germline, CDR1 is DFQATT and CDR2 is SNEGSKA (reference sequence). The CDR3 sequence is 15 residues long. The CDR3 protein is CSAISGVGNDSPLHF. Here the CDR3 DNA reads TGCAGTGCCATCAGTGGGGTCGGTAATGATTCACCCCTCCACTTT.

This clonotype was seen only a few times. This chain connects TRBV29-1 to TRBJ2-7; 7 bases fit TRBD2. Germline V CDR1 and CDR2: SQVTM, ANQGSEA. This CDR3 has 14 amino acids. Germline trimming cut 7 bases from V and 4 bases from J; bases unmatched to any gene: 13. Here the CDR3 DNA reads TGCAGCGCAGGAGGGCGGGGGTTCCCTTACGAGCAGTACTTC. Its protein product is CSAGGRGFPYEQYF.

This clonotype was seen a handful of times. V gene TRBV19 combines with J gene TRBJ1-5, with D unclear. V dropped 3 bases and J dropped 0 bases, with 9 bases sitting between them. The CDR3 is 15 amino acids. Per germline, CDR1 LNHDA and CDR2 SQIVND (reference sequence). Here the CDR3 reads CASSIEYYSNQPQHF. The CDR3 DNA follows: TGTGCCAGTAGTATTGAGTATTATAGCAATCAGCCCCAGCATTTT.

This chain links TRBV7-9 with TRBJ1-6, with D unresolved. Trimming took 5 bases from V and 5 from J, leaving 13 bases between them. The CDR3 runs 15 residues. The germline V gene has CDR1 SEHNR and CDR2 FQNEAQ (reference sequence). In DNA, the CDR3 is TGTGCCAGCAGCCCGAATAGGGCGGATAATTCACCCCTCCACTTT. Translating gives CASSPNRADNSPLHF.

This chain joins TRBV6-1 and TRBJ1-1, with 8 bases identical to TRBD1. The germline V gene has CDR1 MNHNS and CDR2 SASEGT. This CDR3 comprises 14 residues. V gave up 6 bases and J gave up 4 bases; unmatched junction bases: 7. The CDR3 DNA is TGTGCCAGCAGCCAGGACAGGGAGGCCACTGAAGCTTTCTTT. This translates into CASSQDREATEAFF.

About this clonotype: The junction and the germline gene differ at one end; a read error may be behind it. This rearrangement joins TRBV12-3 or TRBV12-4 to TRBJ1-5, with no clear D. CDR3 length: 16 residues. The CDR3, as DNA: TGTGCCAGCAGTTTTGGGTCTGGGAATAGCGATCAGCCCCAGCATTTT. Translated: CASSFGSGNSDQPQHF.